This T cell receptor (beta chain) is drawn from a study of brain T cells in children with intractable seizures. Whole-study results and caveats: Viral specificity was inferred only from CDR3 similarity; HCMV serostatus was unknown. Pre-surgery blood may have been undersampled, hiding some clones.

Surgery cases with the highest brain T cell transcript signatures were chosen for sequencing. A note on this clone: The antigen is unknown.

Here immunoSEQ multiplex PCR was the method, and the copy in TCRdb shows in-frame clones only, minus some. The table includes fewer than 150,000 clones, 85% to 95% detected once. There are 13 residues in the CDR3. CDR1 is SQVTM and CDR2 is ANQGSEA in the germline V gene. The V and J ends lost 6 bases and 6 bases respectively, with 12 bases between them. The sample in question was peripheral blood, obtained at surgery. This clonotype was sampled from a boy younger than two with hemimegalencephaly and intractable seizures. V and J are TRBV29-1 and TRBJ1-6; no reliable D call. CDR3 sequence (DNA): TGCAGCGTGAACCGCTTGGGTAATTCACCCCTCCACTTT. This gives the protein CSVNRLGNSPLHF.